Here is one T cell receptor (beta chain) with its context. The target antigen is unknown. This sample is part of a study of OX40 agonist ivuxolimab in advanced cancers. Study results and caveats: Normalized expansion of T-cell clones was also low for some nonresponders.

People who had autoimmune disease history or systemic immunosuppression were excluded. Method: immunoSEQ multiplex PCR; TCRdb's copy keeps in-frame clones and lacks some. This sample has approximately 70,000 clones; 70% to 90% occur once, and the top ten carry roughly 16%. Germline V gives CDR1 SGHAT, CDR2 FQNNGV. Trimming removed 3 bases at V and 2 bases at J, with 13 bases between. This CDR3 has 15 amino acids. This receptor was obtained from an adult with an advanced solid tumor such as melanoma, head and neck, liver or kidney cancer. V and J are TRBV11-2 and TRBJ1-1; possible D gene TRBD1, 6 bases. Here the sequenced sample was CD4+ or CD8+ T cells sorted from blood, taken in a trial of the OX40 agonist ivuxolimab. For the CDR3, the DNA is TGTGCCAGCAGCTTCCAACAGGGAAGAAACACTGAAGCTTTCTTT. Amino acid sequence: CASSFQQGRNTEAFF.